In this sample, the clone carrying this TCR beta chain turned up many times. Its antigen is undetermined. The data belong to a study of T cells in Graves' hyperthyroidism and ophthalmopathy. Study overall: The authors collected peripheral blood at initial diagnosis, before any treatment.

RNA transcripts gave rise to amplified TCR beta CDR3 regions. First-round RT-PCR targeting the TCR CDR3 was performed with the HTBI primer set. TCRdb re-called the multiplex PCR reads with MiXCR, one entry per CDR3 protein. The sample shows around 500,000 distinct CDR3 sequences, around 15% of them seen only once. The source of the PBMCs was 8 to 10 ml of fresh peripheral blood. Study-wide results and limits: Researchers found most expanded thyroid clonotypes above 0.001 in blood as well. Separation of ophthalmopathy from stable hyperthyroidism was achieved by a 13 V-J model.

The clonotype was recovered from a woman aged 18-35 years with Graves' hyperthyroidism. The sample taken for sequencing was blood.

The CDR3 DNA sequence: TGTGCCAGCAGTTTAAGGGGATACGGAAACACCATATATTTT. Its protein product is CASSLRGYGNTIYF. The chain uses TRBV27 and TRBJ1-3, with D perhaps matching TRBD1 (5 bases). The V end lost 2 bases, the J end lost 4 bases, and 9 bases lay between the germline ends. This CDR3 is 14 amino acids long. Germline lookup yields CDR1 MNHEY and CDR2 SMNVEV (reference sequence).